The sequence of this T cell receptor beta chain was determined in a study of blood T cells in healthy people across ages. Looking at the study overall: Template switching retrieved approximately one barcoded beta molecule for each two T cells. The study's findings and limits: Investigators viewed diversity estimates from one million T cells as underestimates, the study reported.

V was clipped by 6 bases and J by 7 bases; unmatched bases: 11. The CDR3 consists of 14 residues. Germline CDR1 and CDR2: MNHNY and SVGAGI (reference sequence). Then a second PCR, running roughly 7 to 11 cycles, was carried out with a sample-barcoded 5' primer and a J-beta primer mix. Every single cDNA molecule received a tag from a template-switch adaptor with 12 random nucleotides. Each CDR3 protein gets one entry after TCRdb re-called the 5' RACE reads with MiXCR. Of roughly 700,000 distinct CDR3 sequences in the sample, roughly 32% were seen once. A note on this clonotype: Its target is unknown.

This receptor was identified in a woman older than 75 in good health. The sequenced material came from blood. The V call is TRBV6-6, the J call TRBJ1-2; TRBD1 matches at 7 bases. The CDR3 is CASSNPGTVSGYTF. The CDR3 DNA reads as TGTGCCAGCAGCAATCCCGGGACAGTCTCTGGCTACACCTTC.